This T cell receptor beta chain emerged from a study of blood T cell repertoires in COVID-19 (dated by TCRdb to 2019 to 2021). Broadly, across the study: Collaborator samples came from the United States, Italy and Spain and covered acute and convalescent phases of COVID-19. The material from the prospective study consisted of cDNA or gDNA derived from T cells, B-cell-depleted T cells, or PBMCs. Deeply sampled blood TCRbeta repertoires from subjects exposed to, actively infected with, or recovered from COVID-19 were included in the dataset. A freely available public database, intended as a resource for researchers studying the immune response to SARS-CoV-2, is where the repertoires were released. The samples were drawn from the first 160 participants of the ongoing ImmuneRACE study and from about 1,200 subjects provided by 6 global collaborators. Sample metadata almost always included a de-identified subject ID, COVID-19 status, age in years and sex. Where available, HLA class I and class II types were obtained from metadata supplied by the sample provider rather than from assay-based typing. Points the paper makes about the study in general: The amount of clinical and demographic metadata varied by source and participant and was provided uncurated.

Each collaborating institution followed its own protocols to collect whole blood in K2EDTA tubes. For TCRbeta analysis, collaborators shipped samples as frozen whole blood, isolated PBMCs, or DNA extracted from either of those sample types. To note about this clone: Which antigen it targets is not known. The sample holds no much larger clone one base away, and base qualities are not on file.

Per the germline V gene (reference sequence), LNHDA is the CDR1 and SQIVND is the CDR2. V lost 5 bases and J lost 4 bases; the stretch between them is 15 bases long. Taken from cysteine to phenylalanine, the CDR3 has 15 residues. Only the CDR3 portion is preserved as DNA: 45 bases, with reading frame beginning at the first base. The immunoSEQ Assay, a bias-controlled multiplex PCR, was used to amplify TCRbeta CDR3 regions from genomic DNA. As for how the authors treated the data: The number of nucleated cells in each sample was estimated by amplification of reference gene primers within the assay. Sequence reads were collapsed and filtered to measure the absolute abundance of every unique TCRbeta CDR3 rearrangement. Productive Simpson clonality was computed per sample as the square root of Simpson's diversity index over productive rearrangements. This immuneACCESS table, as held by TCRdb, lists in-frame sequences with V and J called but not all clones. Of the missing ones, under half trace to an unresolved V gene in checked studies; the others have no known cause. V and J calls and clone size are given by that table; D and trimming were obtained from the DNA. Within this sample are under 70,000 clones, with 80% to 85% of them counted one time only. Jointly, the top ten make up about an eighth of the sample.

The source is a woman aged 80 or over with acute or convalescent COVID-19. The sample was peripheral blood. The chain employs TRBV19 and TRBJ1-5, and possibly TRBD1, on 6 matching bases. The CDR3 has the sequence CASSPQKTGNQPQHF. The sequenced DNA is TGTGCCAGTAGTCCCCAAAAGACAGGTAATCAGCCCCAGCATTTT. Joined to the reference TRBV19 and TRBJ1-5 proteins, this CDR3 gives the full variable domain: DGGITQSPKYLFRKEGQNVTLSCEQNLNHDAMYWYRQDPGQGLRLIYYSQIVNDFQKGDIAEGYSVSREKKESFPLTVTSAQKNPTAFYLCASSPQKTGNQPQHFGDGTRLSIL.